This T cell receptor beta chain was sequenced during a study of blood T cell repertoires in COVID-19. Across the study: Sources were T cells, B-cell-depleted T cells, or PBMCs; the material itself was cDNA or gDNA.

Per the authors' pipeline: Estimates of nucleated cell counts were drawn from the amplification of reference gene primers. Using immunoSEQ multiplex PCR, the repertoire was profiled, and TCRdb retains in-frame clones only, with some absent. V, J and clone size are those of that table, while D and trimming were read from the DNA. The sample contains some 150,000 clones, 75% to 85% of which appear only once. The CDR3 covers 16 residues. Per germline, CDR1 SGDLS and CDR2 YYNGEE. V was shortened by 3 bases and J by 9 bases, with 22 bases between the two germline ends. The sequence was obtained from a woman between 45 and 60 years old with acute or convalescent COVID-19. Sequencing was performed on peripheral blood. V and J are TRBV9 and TRBJ2-1; TRBD2 might be the D (7 bases). The CDR3 reads CASSASPRGASGEQFF. The CDR3 DNA sequence: TGTGCCAGCAGCGCAAGCCCCCGGGGGGCATCCGGTGAGCAGTTCTTC.